Following are 30 T cell receptor beta chains from one sample sequenced in a study of PD-1 blockade in classical Hodgkin lymphoma. No patient escaped relapse after autologous stem cell transplantation, and brentuximab vedotin exposure varied. Sequencing was performed with immunoSEQ multiplex PCR; in TCRdb, only in-frame clones are kept and a portion is missing. Here the sample spans 100,000 to 130,000 clones, 89% being singletons. The sample in question was peripheral blood mononuclear cells (PBMCs), obtained before the second cycle of nivolumab. The receptors here all came from a human donor with classical Hodgkin lymphoma.

The rearrangement joins TRBV2 to TRBJ2-1; no reliable D call. The ends were cut back, 9 bases at V and 3 bases at J, with 12 bases in the middle. Per the germline V gene, CDR1 is SNHLY and CDR2 is FYNNEI. CDR3 size: 13 residues. The CDR3 protein is CASVPPHYNEQFF. As DNA, the CDR3 is TGTGCCAGTGTTCCCCCTCACTACAATGAGCAGTTCTTC.

The V call is TRBV7-2, the J call TRBJ1-2; D might be TRBD1 (5 bases). Germline CDR1 reads SGHTA; CDR2 reads FQGNSA. The CDR3 is 18 residues long. V was shortened by 1 base and J by 4 bases, with 22 bases between the two germline ends. The CDR3 sequence: CASSLGRIGDRRTYGYTF. DNA of the CDR3: TGTGCCAGCAGCTTAGGTCGCATCGGGGACCGACGCACCTATGGCTACACCTTC.

This clone came up a few times. V is TRBV11-2 and J is TRBJ2-2; no reliable D call. CDR3 length equals 12 residues. In germline, CDR1 is SGHAT, CDR2 FQNNGV. Trimming took off 4 bases at V and 6 bases at J, with 6 bases between the two ends. CDR3 residues: CASSSIAGELFF. CDR3 coding DNA: TGTGCCAGCAGCTCAATAGCCGGGGAGCTGTTTTTT.

The genes are TRBV9 and TRBJ2-1; no definite D call. Trimming removed 0 bases at V and 0 bases at J, with 7 bases between. Germline lookup yields CDR1 SGDLS and CDR2 YYNGEE. The CDR3 sequence is 15 residues long. The CDR3 here is CASSVDGGSYNEQFF. DNA of the CDR3: TGTGCCAGCAGCGTAGATGGCGGCTCCTACAATGAGCAGTTCTTC.

The rearrangement uses TRBV6-1 and TRBJ1-1; D remains unclear. V lost 8 bases, J lost 5 bases, and 12 bases lay in between. The CDR3 sequence is 12 residues long. The V gene's germline CDR1 is MNHNS and CDR2 SASEGT. CDR3 in amino acids: CASGSHGTEAFF. In DNA, the CDR3 is TGTGCCAGCGGCTCCCATGGGACTGAAGCTTTCTTT.

CDR3: CASSPMGLGAANTGELFF. The CDR3 bases are TGTGCCAGCTCACCAATGGGTCTTGGGGCGGCGAACACCGGGGAGCTGTTTTTT. V is TRBV18 and J is TRBJ2-2, with D possibly matching TRBD1 (5 bases). Trimming took 2 bases from V and 0 from J, leaving 16 bases between them. The germline gives CDR1 KGHSH, CDR2 LQKENI. This CDR3 contains 18 residues. Variable domain in full (rest from reference TRBV18 and TRBJ2-2): NAGVMQNPRHLVRRRGQEARLRCSPMKGHSHVYWYRQLPEEGLKFMVYLQKENIIDESGMPKERFSAEFPKEGPSILRIQQVVRGDSAAYFCASSPMGLGAANTGELFFGEGSRLTVL.

The V call is TRBV5-4, the J call TRBJ2-5; D unclear. The CDR3 consists of 12 residues. Germline V gene lookup returns CDR1 SGHNT and CDR2 YYREEE (reference sequence). V dropped 4 bases and J dropped 1 base, with 5 bases sitting between them. The CDR3 reads CASSPSQETQYF. The CDR3 coding sequence is TGTGCCAGCAGCCCCTCCCAAGAGACCCAGTACTTC.

The V and J genes are TRBV29-1 and TRBJ2-2, with 7 bases that match TRBD2. Germline-derived CDR1 and CDR2 are SQVTM and ANQGSEA. V lost 7 bases to trimming and J lost 1 base; unmatched junction nucleotides: 9. This CDR3 comprises 15 residues. CDR3 sequence: CSAQSTSRNTGELFF. In nucleotides, the CDR3 is TGCAGCGCCCAATCGACTAGCAGGAACACCGGGGAGCTGTTTTTT.

This chain uses TRBV19 with TRBJ1-1; perhaps TRBD1 as D (5 bases). Trimming left V 10 bases short and J 0 bases short, with 12 bases between. The CDR3 extends over 13 amino acids. CDR1 and CDR2 (germline): LNHDA, SQIVND (reference sequence). The CDR3: CANELQVNTEAFF. In DNA form, the CDR3 reads TGTGCCAATGAATTACAGGTGAACACTGAAGCTTTCTTT.

The chain recombines TRBV4-3 with TRBJ2-7, with D possibly being TRBD1 (6 bases). With 0 bases removed from V and 0 bases from J, the gap between germline ends came to 12 bases. The CDR3 covers 16 residues. The V gene's germline CDR1 is LGHNA and CDR2 YSLEER. The CDR3 DNA sequence: TGCGCCAGCAGCCAAGATCCAGGGGATTCCTCCTACGAGCAGTACTTC. Translating gives CASSQDPGDSSYEQYF.

The V gene is TRBV7-2, the J gene TRBJ2-1; the D gene could be TRBD1 or TRBD2 (7 bases each). The CDR3 has 15 amino acids. Trimming took off 5 bases at V and 10 bases at J, with 21 bases between the two ends. CDR1 is SGHTA and CDR2 is FQGNSA in the germline V gene. The CDR3 nucleotides are TGTGCCAGCAGCAGTCAGGGGGGAGGGCCGGGAGAGCAGTTCTTC. Its protein is CASSSQGGGPGEQFF.

This rearrangement joins TRBV2 to TRBJ2-3; the D is unclear. In germline, CDR1 is SNHLY, CDR2 FYNNEI. V lost 6 bases and J 0 bases, leaving 13 bases between the germline ends. The CDR3 loop spans 15 amino acids. The CDR3 reads CASRASLRSTDTQYF. CDR3 nucleotides: TGTGCCAGCAGAGCGTCCCTGCGGAGCACAGATACGCAGTATTTT.

The chain links TRBV5-1 to TRBJ2-4; 9 bases fit TRBD1. The CDR3 spans 14 residues. The V gene's germline CDR1 is SGHRS and CDR2 YFSETQ. V lost 4 bases, J lost 5 bases, and 4 bases stayed unmatched. The DNA for the CDR3 is TGCGCCAGCAGCCTACGACAGGGGGAAAACATTCAGTACTTC. As protein: CASSLRQGENIQYF.

This clone was counted once. The chain joins TRBV19 to TRBJ1-1, with unresolved D. Germline CDR1 reads LNHDA; CDR2 reads SQIVND (reference sequence). The V end lost 7 bases, the J end lost 0 bases, and 12 bases lay between the germline ends. This CDR3 region has 14 residues. The CDR3 sequence is CASMQATLNTEAFF. The CDR3 DNA follows: TGTGCCAGTATGCAGGCCACATTGAACACTGAAGCTTTCTTT. The variable domain in full, with the rest retrieved from reference TRBV19 and TRBJ1-1, is DGGITQSPKYLFRKEGQNVTLSCEQNLNHDAMYWYRQDPGQGLRLIYYSQIVNDFQKGDIAEGYSVSREKKESFPLTVTSAQKNPTAFYLCASMQATLNTEAFFGQGTRLTVV.

The chain joins TRBV18 to TRBJ1-2, with TRBD1 as a possible D gene (6 bases). Germline CDR1 and CDR2: KGHSH and LQKENI. This CDR3 has 17 residues. The V gene lost 1 base and the J gene lost 5 bases, with 20 bases spanning the gap. Here the CDR3 reads CASSPLLTGAPEYGYTF. The CDR3, as DNA: TGTGCCAGCTCACCACTTCTAACGGGGGCCCCAGAGTATGGCTACACCTTC.

The chain employs TRBV14 and TRBJ2-1; D is uncertain. V lost 4 bases, J lost 5 bases, and 18 bases lay in between. Per germline, CDR1 SGHDN and CDR2 FVKESK. The CDR3 is 16 amino acids. The CDR3 DNA reads as TGTGCCAGCAGCCCCTGGGCTGCCAGGCCAAACAATGAGCAGTTCTTC. It is translated as CASSPWAARPNNEQFF.

This clone was detected only once. The rearrangement joins TRBV5-6 to TRBJ2-7, with 9 bases fitting TRBD1. The trim removed 5 bases at V and 1 base at J, leaving 7 bases unmatched. The CDR3 sequence is 15 residues long. Looked up from germline, CDR1 is SGHDT and CDR2 is YYEEEE. The CDR3 nucleotides are TGTGCCAGCAGTACACCGGGACAGGGATCCTACGAGCAGTACTTC. Its translation is CASSTPGQGSYEQYF. The variable domain in full, completed from reference TRBV5-6 and TRBJ2-7, reads DAGVTQSPTHLIKTRGQQVTLRCSPKSGHDTVSWYQQALGQGPQFIFQYYEEEERQRGNFPDRFSGHQFPNYSSELNVNALLLGDSALYLCASSTPGQGSYEQYFGPGTRLTVT.

The V call is TRBV10-3, the J call TRBJ1-5; 9 bases fit TRBD1. Germline values: CDR1 ENHRY, CDR2 SYGVKD. V lost 9 bases and J lost 2; bases outside the gene matches: 8. The CDR3 length is 15 residues. CDR3 nucleotides: TGTGCCATTTCACAGGGGGCGATGGGCAATCAGCCCCAGCATTTT. Translated: CAISQGAMGNQPQHF.

V and J are TRBV10-2 and TRBJ1-5; D might be TRBD1 (6 bases). The CDR3 is 14 amino acids. Trimming stripped 5 bases from V and 0 bases from J, with 8 bases between. Germline lookup yields CDR1 WSHSY and CDR2 SAAADI. The CDR3 coding sequence is TGCGCCAGCAGTCTGGGGGCTAGCAATCAGCCCCAGCATTTT. The encoded protein is CASSLGASNQPQHF.

This clone turned up a few times. The chain uses TRBV4-1 and TRBJ2-7; D is ambiguous. From germline, CDR1 is MGHRA and CDR2 YSYEKL. Trimming took off 3 bases at V and 5 bases at J, with 8 bases between the two ends. This CDR3 comprises 12 residues. The CDR3 protein is CASSHLMDEQYF. The CDR3 DNA reads TGCGCCAGCAGCCACCTTATGGACGAGCAGTACTTC.

V gene TRBV5-5 combines with J gene TRBJ2-1, with D hard to call. CDR1 and CDR2 (germline): SGHKS, YYEKEE (reference sequence). V shed 5 bases and J shed 7 bases, with 10 bases lying between them. This CDR3 contains 12 residues. Here the CDR3 reads CASSIGVNEQFF. Written as DNA, the CDR3 is TGTGCCAGCAGTATAGGTGTTAATGAGCAGTTCTTC.

The chain recombines TRBV7-9 with TRBJ2-7, with D hard to call. CDR1 and CDR2 from the germline V gene are SEHNR and FQNEAQ (reference sequence). The CDR3 runs 13 residues. The ends were cut back, 1 base at V and 1 base at J, with 5 bases in the middle. Written as DNA, the CDR3 is TGTGCCAGCAGCTTAGGGGCTTCCTACGAGCAGTACTTC. The encoded protein is CASSLGASYEQYF. Variable domain in full (rest from reference TRBV7-9 and TRBJ2-7): DTGVSQNPRHKITKRGQNVTFRCDPISEHNRLYWYRQTLGQGPEFLTYFQNEAQLEKSRLLSDRFSAERPKGSFSTLEIQRTEQGDSAMYLCASSLGASYEQYFGPGTRLTVT.

V usage is TRBV19 and J usage is TRBJ1-2; TRBD1 matches at 11 bases. The CDR3 has 14 amino acids. Trimming cost V 4 bases and J 6 bases; bases outside gene matches: 4. CDR1 LNHDA and CDR2 SQIVND come from the germline V gene (reference sequence). DNA for the CDR3: TGTGCCAGTAGTAAGGACAGGGGGCGCGATGGCTACACCTTC. It codes for CASSKDRGRDGYTF.

The rearrangement joins TRBV25-1 to TRBJ2-5, with D possibly matching TRBD1 (5 bases). Germline CDR1 reads MGHDK; CDR2 reads SYGVNS. Trimming shortened V by 4 bases and J by 5 bases, and 11 bases separated the two germline ends. The CDR3 spans 13 residues. The CDR3 DNA reads as TGTGCCAGCAGTGTTTGGGGCGGCGAGACCCAGTACTTC. This gives the protein CASSVWGGETQYF.

This chain links TRBV7-6 with TRBJ2-1; the match to TRBD2 covers 7 bases. Germline CDR1 reads SGHVS; CDR2 reads FNYEAQ. This CDR3 is 15 amino acids long. Losses at the gene ends were 1 base for V and 8 bases for J; bases not matched to a gene: 8. The chain's CDR3 is CASSLVGEGLYEQFF. The CDR3 DNA follows: TGTGCCAGCAGCTTAGTGGGGGAGGGCCTGTATGAGCAGTTCTTC.

V usage is TRBV21-1 and J usage is TRBJ2-2; the table's D call of TRBD2 was not tested on the DNA. TRBV21-1 is a listed pseudogene. The CDR3 sequence is 19 residues long. CDR3 residues: CASSKGRLSGLANTGELFF. Here the CDR3 DNA reads TGTGCCAGCAGCAAAGGTAGGCTTAGCGGGCTCGCGAACACCGGGGAGCTGTTTTTT.

The gene calls are TRBV5-1 and TRBJ2-1; 7 bases are a match to TRBD1. The germline V gene encodes CDR1 SGHRS and CDR2 YFSETQ. V lost 5 bases, J lost 2 bases, and 16 bases stayed unmatched. This CDR3 has 18 amino acids. The CDR3 coding sequence is TGCGCCAGCAGACAAGGATGGTTAGGGACAGTTGCCTACAATGAGCAGTTCTTC. It yields the protein CASRQGWLGTVAYNEQFF.

V and J are TRBV6-5 and TRBJ1-6, with a tentative D call TRBD1 (6 bases). The CDR3 sequence is 13 residues long. Looked up from germline, CDR1 is MNHEY and CDR2 is SVGAGI. Trimming cost V 8 bases and J 8 bases, with 13 bases left between them. CDR3 DNA sequence: TGTGCCAGCCGTGGGGGCGCGTATTCACCCCTCCACTTT. This encodes CASRGGAYSPLHF.

The chain couples TRBV4-1 to TRBJ1-2, with TRBD1 identical over 8 bases. CDR3 length equals 15 residues. Germline CDR1 reads MGHRA; CDR2 reads YSYEKL. Trimming at V came to 2 bases and at J to 2 bases, leaving 4 bases not matched to a gene. The CDR3 loop reads CASSQLTGANYGYTF. CDR3 bases: TGCGCCAGCAGCCAATTGACAGGGGCGAACTATGGCTACACCTTC.

This sequence joins TRBV27 and TRBJ2-1; 10 bases match TRBD2. Germline assignment: CDR1 MNHEY and CDR2 SMNVEV (reference sequence). J gave up 4 bases and V 3 bases, and 6 bases lay outside the gene matches. This CDR3 is built from 16 residues. CDR3 coding DNA: TGTGCCAGCAGTTTGGTAAGCGGGAGGGGTTACAATGAGCAGTTCTTC. Protein: CASSLVSGRGYNEQFF.